The 24 T cell receptor beta chains presented below share a single source sample, sequenced in a study of Graves' ophthalmopathy and Graves' hyperthyroidism (dated by TCRdb to between 2017 and 2018). Sequencing took place on an Illumina HiSeq 2000. For repertoire sequencing, TCR beta CDR3 regions were amplified from RNA transcripts. A first-round RT-PCR used HTBI primers with the Qiagen OneStep RT-PCR kit, followed by a second-round multiplex PCR, size selection and purification. The public reads were run again by TCRdb, first through fastp at Q25 and then through MiXCR, and only productive beta chains were kept. Every entry covers one CDR3 protein and lists the most common genes and DNA from its rows. Recorded for this sample are 650,000 to 900,000 distinct CDR3 sequences; roughly 41% of them occurred a single time. The biggest ten clones account for about 40% of the sample. The sample was peripheral blood. The receptor set was obtained from an adult man with Graves' ophthalmopathy.

The genes are TRBV6-1 and TRBJ2-5, with 16 bases that match TRBD2. The germline V gene has CDR1 MNHNS and CDR2 SASEGT. J gave up 5 bases and V 5 bases, and 11 bases lay outside the gene matches. The CDR3 sequence is 18 residues long. Here the CDR3 DNA reads TGTGCCAGCAGTTTCCCTGGGACTAGCGGGGGGGCTGCTGAGACCCAGTACTTC. This sequence encodes CASSFPGTSGGAAETQYF.

This clonotype was seen a handful of times. The chain carries TRBV29-1 and TRBJ2-7; D is perhaps TRBD1 (5 bases). The length of the CDR3 is 14 residues. In germline, CDR1 is SQVTM, CDR2 ANQGSEA. The V end lost 8 bases, the J end lost 0 bases, and 17 bases lay between the germline ends. CDR3 protein: CSTMTDTSSYEQYF. In DNA, the CDR3 is TGCAGCACTATGACAGATACGAGCTCCTACGAGCAGTACTTC.

This chain joins TRBV7-2 and TRBJ2-5; 10 bases map to TRBD1. Trimming removed 2 bases from V and 6 bases from J; junction bases left unmatched: 9. The germline CDR1 and CDR2 sequences are SGHTA and FQGNSA. This CDR3 has 16 residues. The CDR3 DNA sequence: TGTGCCAGCAGCTTAATAGCCGGGACAGGGGTCAAGACCCAGTACTTC. It codes for CASSLIAGTGVKTQYF.

There are a few counts of this clonotype. The chain couples TRBV29-1 to TRBJ2-7; 10 positions match TRBD1. Per the germline V gene, CDR1 is SQVTM and CDR2 is ANQGSEA. V shed 2 bases, J shed 2 bases, and the junction held 6 bases outside the gene matches. The CDR3 sequence is 15 residues long. DNA for the CDR3: TGCAGCGTTGAAAGCCGAGACAGGGGGCCCTACGAGCAGTACTTC. Translating it yields CSVESRDRGPYEQYF.

As to this clonotype: A much larger clone differs from this one at a single base, so this may be a read error. This chain joins TRBV10-3 and TRBJ2-5; D is possibly TRBD1 or TRBD2 (5 bases each). V shed 10 bases and J shed 2 bases, with 17 bases lying between them. The CDR3 spans 14 residues. CDR1 and CDR2 (germline): ENHRY, SYGVKD. The CDR3 here is CASRTPQEQETQYF. The CDR3 nucleotides are TGTGCCAGTCGGACTCCACAGGAACAAGAGACCCAGTACTTC.

With regard to this clonotype: An end of the junction does not agree with germline; a read error may underlie this. The rearrangement joins TRBV10-3 to TRBJ1-1, with D perhaps TRBD1 (6 bases). The CDR3 length is 16 residues. CDR1 and CDR2 from the germline V gene are ENHRY and SYGVKD. The CDR3 coding sequence is TGTGCCAGCAGTTACTCATACAAAGGGGGAGGCACTGAAGCTTTCTTT. Protein: CASSYSYKGGGTEAFF.

This clonotype was seen just once. This chain uses TRBV7-2 with TRBJ1-3; D might be TRBD1 (6 bases). The CDR3 is 13 amino acids. The germline V and J ends were trimmed by 8 bases and 4 bases, with 12 bases remaining between them. Germline CDR1 and CDR2: SGHTA and FQGNSA. CDR3 sequence: CASAPGQGNTIYF. CDR3 bases: TGTGCCAGCGCCCCGGGACAAGGAAACACCATATATTTT.

On this clonotype itself: An end of the junction does not agree with germline; a read error may underlie this. The CDR3 nucleotides read TGCGCCAGCAGCTTGAACGGGGGAACCGGGGAGCTGTTTTTT. This codes for CASSLNGGTGELFF. This rearrangement joins TRBV7-9 to TRBJ2-2, with TRBD2 as a possible D gene (6 bases). The CDR3 is 14 residues long. The V gene's germline CDR1 is SEHNR and CDR2 FQNEAQ (reference sequence).

This clonotype was counted ten times or more. This sequence joins TRBV14 and TRBJ1-6; no clear D. Germline V lookup: CDR1 SGHDN, CDR2 FVKESK. Trimming pared 4 bases from V and 12 bases from J, leaving 16 bases between. The CDR3 loop spans 14 amino acids. CDR3 residues: CASSRRHGAGPLHF. The CDR3 DNA reads TGTGCCAGCAGCCGACGACACGGCGCGGGACCCCTCCACTTT.

This chain connects TRBV10-1 to TRBJ2-2, with 10 bases that match TRBD2. The V segment lost 7 bases and the J segment 1 base; nucleotides outside the gene matches: 12. Germline CDR1 is WNHNN and CDR2 is SYGVQD (reference sequence). There are 18 residues in the CDR3. CDR3 residues: CASTESGRAFLNTGELFF. The CDR3 DNA follows: TGCGCCAGCACCGAGAGCGGGAGGGCTTTTTTGAACACCGGGGAGCTGTTTTTT.

This clonotype was counted a few times. The V call is TRBV19, the J call TRBJ1-1, with TRBD1 as a possible D gene (5 bases). The length of the CDR3 is 11 residues. Trimming shortened V by 6 bases and J by 9 bases, and 11 bases separated the two germline ends. The germline gives CDR1 LNHDA, CDR2 SQIVND (reference sequence). Here the CDR3 DNA reads TGTGCCAGTAGCAGGGACTTACAAGCTTTCTTT. Protein: CASSRDLQAFF. The whole variable domain, remainder taken from reference TRBV19 and TRBJ1-1, is DGGITQSPKYLFRKEGQNVTLSCEQNLNHDAMYWYRQDPGQGLRLIYYSQIVNDFQKGDIAEGYSVSREKKESFPLTVTSAQKNPTAFYLCASSRDLQAFFGQGTRLTVV.

Comments on this clonotype: A single base separates this from a much larger clone, so it may be a read error. It is likely a read error, because the conserved phenylalanine at the end of the CDR3 is missing. The V call is TRBV29-1, the J call TRBJ1-1; D call uncertain. Germline CDR1 reads SQVTM; CDR2 reads ANQGSEA. The ends were cut back, 5 bases at V and 4 bases at J, with 8 bases in the middle. This CDR3 is 11 amino acids long. The CDR3 spells CSVIGSTEAFS. Here the CDR3 DNA reads TGCAGCGTTATTGGGAGCACTGAAGCTTTCTCT.

The table lists this clonotype with a count of one. V usage is TRBV2 and J usage is TRBJ2-3, with TRBD2 as a possible D gene (7 bases). The germline V gene encodes CDR1 SNHLY and CDR2 FYNNEI. The CDR3 is made up of 13 amino acids. Trimming took off 8 bases at V and 4 bases at J, with 13 bases between the two ends. The CDR3 DNA sequence: TGTGCCAGCGAGGGGGGGTTTCCAGATACGCAGTATTTT. This sequence encodes CASEGGFPDTQYF.

This clonotype has a single count. Its ends do not fully match the called genes, so a read error is possible. The CDR3 reads CASSQERGRGLYETQYF. Written as DNA, the CDR3 is TGCGCCAGCAGCCAAGAGAGGGGGCGGGGTCTCTACGAGACCCAGTACTTC. This sequence joins TRBV7-9 and TRBJ2-5; D might be TRBD1 (7 bases). CDR3 length: 17 amino acids. Germline V gene data show CDR1 as SEHNR and CDR2 as FQNEAQ (reference sequence).

About this clonotype: This may come from a read error, since a much larger clone is one base off. V gene TRBV15 combines with J gene TRBJ2-5; D gene unclear. This CDR3 has 15 amino acids. Germline values: CDR1 LNHNV, CDR2 YYDKDF (reference sequence). The DNA of the CDR3 is TGTGCCACCAGCGGAGATCCGACTGCCCAAGAGACCCAGTACTTC. Amino acids: CATSGDPTAQETQYF.

The chain recombines TRBV10-3 with TRBJ2-7; 9 bases line up with TRBD1. V shed 10 bases and J 3 bases; nucleotides not matched to a gene: 10. CDR3 length equals 14 residues. CDR1 is ENHRY, CDR2 SYGVKD, per germline. CDR3 sequence (DNA): TGTGCCAGCATTATACCGGGACAGGGCTACGAGCAGTACTTC. Translating it yields CASIIPGQGYEQYF.

This rearrangement joins TRBV15 to TRBJ2-7; possible D gene TRBD1, 6 bases. This CDR3 has 11 residues. Germline V CDR1 and CDR2: LNHNV, YYDKDF (reference sequence). V lost 4 bases to trimming and J lost 8 bases, with 9 bases between them. The CDR3, as DNA: TGTGCCACCAGCAAGGGGGACAAGCAGTACTTC. This sequence encodes CATSKGDKQYF.

The genes are TRBV6-5 and TRBJ1-5; D ambiguous. With 0 bases removed from V and 5 bases from J, the gap between germline ends came to 5 bases. The CDR3 covers 13 residues. Germline assignment: CDR1 MNHEY and CDR2 SVGAGI. CDR3 region: CASSYSEHQPQHF. CDR3 DNA: TGTGCCAGCAGTTACTCGGAACATCAGCCCCAGCATTTT.

The rearrangement joins TRBV2 to TRBJ2-2; 7 nucleotides align to TRBD1. V lost 8 bases, J lost 0 bases, and 6 bases stayed unmatched. CDR3 size: 15 residues. CDR1 SNHLY and CDR2 FYNNEI come from the germline V gene. The CDR3 DNA is TGTGCCAGCCGGGACAGCAACGCGAACACCGGGGAGCTGTTTTTT. Translation gives CASRDSNANTGELFF.

This clonotype has only a few counts. The chain employs TRBV11-2 and TRBJ1-6, with D tentatively TRBD1 (5 bases). Germline CDR1 SGHAT, CDR2 FQNNGV. Trimming stripped 4 bases from V and 7 bases from J, with 14 bases between. The CDR3 has 15 amino acids. The CDR3 nucleotides are TGTGCCAGCAGCTCCCGGGGGGTTAGCAATTCACCCCTCCACTTT. Translation gives CASSSRGVSNSPLHF.

The chain couples TRBV15 to TRBJ2-7; 7 bases map to TRBD1. V was clipped by 0 bases and J by 0 bases; unmatched bases: 5. The CDR3 sequence is 16 residues long. CDR1 is LNHNV, CDR2 YYDKDF, per germline (reference sequence). The CDR3 here is CATSRDVSGGSYEQYF. The CDR3, as DNA: TGTGCCACCAGCAGAGATGTCTCAGGGGGCTCCTACGAGCAGTACTTC.

This clonotype appeared a few times. CDR3 amino acids: CASSYGTGWDEQYF. CDR3 coding DNA: TGTGCCAGCAGTTACGGGACAGGGTGGGACGAGCAGTACTTC. The genes are TRBV2 and TRBJ2-7; TRBD1 matches 9 bases. V lost 5 bases and J lost 5; bases outside the gene matches: 7. CDR1 SNHLY and CDR2 FYNNEI come from the germline V gene. The CDR3 consists of 14 residues.

The rearrangement uses TRBV25-1 and TRBJ1-2; D unclear. The CDR3 is made up of 13 amino acids. Germline V gene lookup returns CDR1 MGHDK and CDR2 SYGVNS. Between the trimmed V and J ends, which lost 4 bases and 2 bases, there was a span of 8 bases. CDR3 sequence (DNA): TGTGCCAGCAGTGCCGAACCAAACTATGGCTACACCTTC. This gives the protein CASSAEPNYGYTF.

This clonotype was recorded only once. This chain uses TRBV2 with TRBJ2-1; a possible D gene is TRBD1 (6 bases). V lost 6 bases and J 6 bases, leaving 15 bases between the germline ends. The CDR3 contains 14 residues. CDR1 is SNHLY, CDR2 FYNNEI, per germline. The CDR3 sequence is CASRDGQLGNEQFF. The DNA for the CDR3 is TGTGCCAGCAGGGACGGACAGTTGGGCAATGAGCAGTTCTTC.